Listed below are T cell receptor beta chains from one sample, sequenced in a study of neurological immune-mediated disorders. One entry per CDR3 protein, called by TCRdb with MiXCR from the 5' RACE reads. Of more than 75,000 distinct CDR3 sequences detected, 3% to 4% appear once; the ten largest clones hold just under 3%. Sequencing used PBMCs. The receptors shown here come from a woman between 50 and 59 years old with multiple sclerosis. The CDR3 runs from the conserved cysteine through the conserved F or W. A D gene is named only where the DNA matches it firmly. Size tells how often a clone was seen (once, few, many) or the class of an expanded clone, and some rows leave it out.

CDR3aa	CDR3nt	abundance	d_gene	v_gene	j_gene
CASSDLGLAGFYEQYF	TGTGCCAGCAGCGACCTAGGACTAGCGGGATTCTACGAGCAGTACTTC	many	TRBD2	TRBV5-6	TRBJ2-7
CASSQGTGDGQPQHF	TGCGCCAGCAGCCAAGGGACAGGGGATGGCCAGCCCCAGCATTTT	many	TRBD1	TRBV4-3	TRBJ1-5
CASSHRTGELFF	TGTGCCAGCAGCCATAGAACCGGGGAGCTGTTTTTT	many	.	TRBV4-2	TRBJ2-2
CATSRDQVYQETQYF	TGTGCCACCAGCAGAGACCAAGTGTACCAAGAGACCCAGTACTTC	many	.	TRBV15	TRBJ2-5
CASSPSRTYEQFF	TGCGCCAGCAGTCCGTCCCGCACCTATGAGCAGTTCTTC	.	.	TRBV10-2	TRBJ2-1
CASSSKTVEAFF	TGTGCCAGCAGTTCGAAGACAGTTGAAGCTTTCTTT	many	.	TRBV28	TRBJ1-1
CASRGANEQYF	TGCGCCAGCAGAGGAGCGAACGAGCAGTACTTC	many	.	TRBV5-1	TRBJ2-7
CASSGRGDTEAFF	TGTGCCAGCAGCGGAAGGGGGGACACTGAAGCTTTCTTT	many	.	TRBV9	TRBJ1-1
CASSLVGRRGSYEQYF	TGTGCCAGCAGCTTGGTGGGTAGGCGGGGCTCCTACGAGCAGTACTTC	few	.	TRBV5-6	TRBJ2-7
CSAGRGTITDTQYF	TGCAGTGCTGGACGTGGGACTATCACAGATACGCAGTATTTT	many	TRBD2	TRBV20-1	TRBJ2-3
CASTSSKEQYF	TGTGCCAGCACCTCCTCCAAAGAGCAGTACTTC	.	.	TRBV6-2/TRBV6-3	TRBJ2-7